The entry below describes one T cell receptor (beta chain). This entry is derived from a study of blood T cell repertoires in COVID-19. The CDR3 sequence is 13 residues long. Trimming stripped 5 bases from V and 3 bases from J, with 11 bases between. The germline CDR1 and CDR2 sequences are SGHVS and FNYEAQ. The data were produced by immunoSEQ multiplex PCR, yet TCRdb's version contains in-frame clones alone and is incomplete. The sample includes about 300,000 clones, 85% seen only once; the top ten take 2.5%. Source material: PBMCs or T cells enriched from blood (not recorded which). The receptor's source is a woman aged 45-59 years who had recovered from COVID-19. The chain employs TRBV7-6 and TRBJ2-7; no definite D call. The CDR3 nucleotides are TGTGCCAGCAGCCCCATTGGTAGCTACGAGCAGTACTTC. This encodes CASSPIGSYEQYF.